This T cell receptor beta chain was captured by sequencing in a study of human T cells and chemical hapten exposure. Trimming left V 0 bases short and J 1 base short, with 7 bases between. The CDR3 spans 14 residues. Germline CDR1 is SGHNT and CDR2 is YYREEE (reference sequence). In TCRdb, the RACE reads were re-called with MiXCR into one record per CDR3 protein. In the table there are roughly 380,000 distinct CDR3 sequences, roughly 5.3% of which are singletons. This clonotype appeared a few times. Time point in this sample: pre-sensitization, week 0. Noted treatment: therapeutic diphenylcyclopropenone sensitization with weekly scalp DPC.

The sequence was collected from a woman aged 45-60 years with alopecia areata. Some clones in this sample may be carry-over from other donors' samples. The genes are TRBV5-4 and TRBJ2-5, with D unclear. Here the sequenced sample was whole blood, taken in connection with sensitization to the hapten diphenylcyclopropenone (DPC). CDR3 loop: CASSLAGTQETQYF. The DNA of the CDR3 is TGTGCCAGCAGCTTGGCTGGCACCCAAGAGACCCAGTACTTC.